A single sample is the source of the 16 T cell receptor beta chains below, sequenced in a study of T-cell memory formation after mild COVID-19 (dated by TCRdb to the early 2020s). Receptors were amplified or captured by 5' RACE. The instrument given in TCRdb is Illumina NovaSeq 6000. Using fastp trimming at Q25 and MiXCR clonotype assembly, TCRdb reanalyzed the public sequencing data and kept in-frame beta chains. Every CDR3 protein is listed once, alongside the most common genes and DNA of its rows. This sample lists around 390,000 distinct CDR3 sequences; more than 15% were detected once. Jointly, the top ten make up about 22% of the sample. The sequenced sample consisted of PBMCs or a T cell subset sorted from them (not recorded which). All receptors derive from a man in his late teens or twenties who had mild COVID-19 (a few samples of this study predate the infection). The sample titles of this study are shuffled in the database, so cell type and time point are left out; the donor was told from shared clones.

This clonotype was observed a handful of times. The chain joins TRBV27 to TRBJ2-3, with TRBD2 matching 12 bases. The trim removed 10 bases at V and 2 bases at J, leaving 10 bases unmatched. This CDR3 region has 16 residues. In germline, CDR1 is MNHEY, CDR2 SMNVEV (reference sequence). CDR3 loop: CATAPTSGGLTDTQYF. The CDR3 DNA follows: TGTGCCACCGCTCCCACTAGCGGGGGGCTCACAGATACGCAGTATTTT.

The V call is TRBV28, the J call TRBJ2-3, with D unclear. The CDR3 loop spans 14 amino acids. Trimming took 2 bases from V and 0 from J, leaving 6 bases between them. Germline V CDR1 and CDR2: MDHEN, SYDVKM. CDR3 residues: CASSLPLSTDTQYF. In DNA, the CDR3 is TGTGCCAGCAGTTTACCCCTGAGCACAGATACGCAGTATTTT.

This clonotype was counted a few times. The rearrangement uses TRBV18 and TRBJ2-7; 10 bases align to TRBD2. The CDR3 is made up of 14 amino acids. CDR1 is KGHSH and CDR2 is LQKENI in the germline V gene. The V segment lost 6 bases and the J segment 1 base; nucleotides outside the gene matches: 3. The CDR3 here is CASSPGLASYEQYV. The CDR3 DNA reads TGTGCCAGCTCGCCGGGACTAGCGTCCTACGAGCAGTACGTC.

This clonotype was recorded a few times. The rearrangement links TRBV7-3 to TRBJ2-3; D could derive from TRBD1 or TRBD2 (6 bases each). V was clipped by 5 bases and J by 6 bases, with 18 bases between them. From germline, CDR1 is SGHTA and CDR2 FQGTGA. The CDR3 spans 15 residues. Here the CDR3 DNA reads TGTGCCAGCAGCCTGGGGGCCGCGGGATTGGATACGCAGTATTTT. This translates into CASSLGAAGLDTQYF.

This sequence joins TRBV10-3 and TRBJ1-3; TRBD1 might be the D (5 bases). The CDR3 contains 12 residues. Germline V gene sequence: CDR1 ENHRY, CDR2 SYGVKD. Trimming took off 6 bases at V and 8 bases at J, with 11 bases between the two ends. The CDR3 loop reads CAIRDKGYTIYF. The CDR3 DNA reads as TGTGCCATCAGGGACAAGGGATACACCATATATTTT.

The rearrangement links TRBV12-3 or TRBV12-4 to TRBJ2-1, with 10 positions matching TRBD2. The CDR3 has 16 amino acids. Unmatched junction bases numbered 14, after V lost 3 bases and J lost 12 bases. The CDR3 region is CASSLATFSGGFRQFF. CDR3 coding DNA: TGTGCCAGCAGTTTGGCGACGTTTAGCGGGGGGTTTCGGCAGTTCTTC.

A single count supports this clonotype. Here the CDR3 reads CASSLGTGGSYGYTF. CDR3 DNA: TGTGCCAGTAGTCTCGGGACAGGGGGTAGCTATGGCTACACCTTC. The gene calls are TRBV19 and TRBJ1-2, with 11 nucleotides matching TRBD1. Unmatched junction bases numbered 6, after V lost 5 bases and J lost 4 bases. Germline V lookup: CDR1 LNHDA, CDR2 SQIVND (reference sequence). The CDR3 is made up of 15 amino acids.

In this sample, this clonotype turned up a few times. The chain recombines TRBV29-1 with TRBJ2-3; 9 nucleotides line up with TRBD1. The ends lost 6 bases at V and 6 bases at J; junction bases unmatched: 7. This CDR3 contains 13 residues. The germline V gene has CDR1 SQVTM and CDR2 ANQGSEA. DNA of the CDR3: TGCAGCGTCTCACAGGGGGCAGGGGATACGCAGTATTTT. Protein sequence: CSVSQGAGDTQYF.

Only a few counts were recorded for this clonotype. The chain has TRBV30 and TRBJ2-7; 8 bases agree with TRBD1. The V gene end was trimmed by 3 bases and the J gene end by 1 base; junction bases not matched to a gene: 8. The V gene's germline CDR1 is GTSNPN and CDR2 SVGIG (reference sequence). The CDR3 covers 15 residues. Written as DNA, the CDR3 is TGTGCCTGGAGCCGGGACAGGAGACCTTCCTACGAGCAGTACTTC. It translates to CAWSRDRRPSYEQYF. The full variable domain, its missing parts supplied by reference TRBV30 and TRBJ2-7, is SQTIHQWPATLVQPVGSPLSLECTVEGTSNPNLYWYRQAAGRGLQLLFYSVGIGQISSEVPQNLSASRPQDRQFILSSKKLLLSDSGFYLCAWSRDRRPSYEQYFGPGTRLTVT.

This chain links TRBV12-3 or TRBV12-4 with TRBJ2-3; 10 positions agree with TRBD2. V lost 6 bases, J lost 6 bases, and 9 bases stayed unmatched. The CDR3 length is 15 residues. The CDR3 DNA reads as TGTGCCAGCAGCTATACTAGCGGGGCGGGGGATACGCAGTATTTT. Protein: CASSYTSGAGDTQYF.

There are a few counts of this clonotype. The chain couples TRBV6-5 to TRBJ2-7; 8 bases are shared with TRBD1. The CDR3 consists of 12 residues. Losses at the gene ends were 6 bases for V and 6 bases for J; bases not matched to a gene: 4. Germline V gene lookup returns CDR1 MNHEY and CDR2 SVGAGI. CDR3 sequence reads: CASSATGVEQYF. CDR3 DNA: TGTGCCAGCAGCGCGACAGGGGTCGAGCAGTACTTC.

This chain uses TRBV4-3 with TRBJ1-4; no definite D call. The germline V gene has CDR1 LGHNA and CDR2 YSLEER. Trimming removed 8 bases at V and 5 bases at J, with 24 bases between. The CDR3 totals 17 residues. CDR3 nucleotide sequence: TGCGCCAGCGGCGAGAAAAAGGGCCCCAACCTAAATGAAAAACTGTTTTTT. Its protein is CASGEKKGPNLNEKLFF.

The chain combines TRBV27 with TRBJ2-1, with D maybe TRBD2 (6 bases). Germline V CDR1 and CDR2: MNHEY, SMNVEV (reference sequence). V lost 6 bases and J 4 bases, leaving 22 bases between the germline ends. This CDR3 comprises 17 residues. CDR3 loop: CASSLNGFGGPYNEQFF. CDR3 in DNA: TGTGCCAGCAGCCTGAATGGGTTCGGGGGTCCTTACAATGAGCAGTTCTTC.

This clonotype has only a few counts. The chain employs TRBV20-1 and TRBJ2-1, with 13 bases that match TRBD2. Unmatched junction bases numbered 4, after V lost 5 bases and J lost 0 bases. Germline loops: CDR1 DFQATT, CDR2 SNEGSKA (reference sequence). The CDR3 covers 16 residues. CDR3 nucleotides: TGCAGTGCTTCGGGACTAGCGGGGACCTCCTACAATGAGCAGTTCTTC. This codes for CSASGLAGTSYNEQFF.

This clonotype has a handful of counts. The J gene is TRBJ2-7, the V gene TRBV6-1; perhaps TRBD2 as D (5 bases). This CDR3 contains 14 residues. Trimming cost V 3 bases and J 5 bases, with 14 bases left between them. CDR1 is MNHNS and CDR2 is SASEGT in the germline V gene. The CDR3 DNA reads as TGTGCCAGCAGTGATCGGGGTCTAAAGGACGAGCAGTACGTC. Translated, it gives CASSDRGLKDEQYV.

The rearrangement joins TRBV27 to TRBJ1-2; unclear D gene. The germline CDR1 and CDR2 sequences are MNHEY and SMNVEV (reference sequence). V lost 0 bases and J lost 2, with 7 bases in between. The CDR3 loop spans 14 amino acids. The CDR3: CASSLSSQNYGYTF. DNA for the CDR3: TGTGCCAGCAGTTTATCGTCACAGAACTATGGCTACACCTTC.